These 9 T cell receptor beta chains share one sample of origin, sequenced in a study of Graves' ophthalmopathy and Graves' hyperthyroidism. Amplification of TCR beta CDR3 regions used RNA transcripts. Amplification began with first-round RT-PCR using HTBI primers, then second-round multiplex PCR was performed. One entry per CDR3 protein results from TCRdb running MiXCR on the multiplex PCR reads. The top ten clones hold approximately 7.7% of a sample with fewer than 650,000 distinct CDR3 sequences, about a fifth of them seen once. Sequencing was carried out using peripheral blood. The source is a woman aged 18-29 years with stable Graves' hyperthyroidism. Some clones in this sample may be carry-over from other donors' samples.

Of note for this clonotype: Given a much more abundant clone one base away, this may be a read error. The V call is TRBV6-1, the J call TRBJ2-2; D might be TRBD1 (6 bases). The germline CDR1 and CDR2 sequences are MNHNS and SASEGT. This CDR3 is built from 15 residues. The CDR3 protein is CTSRAGTTNTGELFF. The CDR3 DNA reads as TGTACCAGCAGGGCCGGGACAACGAACACCGGGGAGCTGTTTTTT.

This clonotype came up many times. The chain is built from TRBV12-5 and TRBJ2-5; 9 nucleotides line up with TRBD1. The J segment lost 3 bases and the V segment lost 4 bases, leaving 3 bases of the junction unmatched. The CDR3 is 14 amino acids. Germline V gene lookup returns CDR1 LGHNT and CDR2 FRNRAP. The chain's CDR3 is CASGWGQGKETQYF. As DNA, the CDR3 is TGTGCTAGTGGTTGGGGACAGGGAAAAGAGACCCAGTACTTC. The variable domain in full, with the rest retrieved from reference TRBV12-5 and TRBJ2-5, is DARVTQTPRHKVTEMGQEVTMRCQPILGHNTVFWYRQTMMQGLELLAYFRNRAPLDDSGMPKDRFSAEMPDATLATLKIQPSEPRDSAVYFCASGWGQGKETQYFGPGTRLLVL.

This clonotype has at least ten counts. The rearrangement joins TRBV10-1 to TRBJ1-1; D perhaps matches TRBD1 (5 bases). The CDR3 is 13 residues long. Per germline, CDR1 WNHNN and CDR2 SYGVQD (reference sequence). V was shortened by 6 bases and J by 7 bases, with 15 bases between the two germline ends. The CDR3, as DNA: TGCGCCAGCAGCGATAGTACCACAGGTGAAGCTTTCTTT. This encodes CASSDSTTGEAFF.

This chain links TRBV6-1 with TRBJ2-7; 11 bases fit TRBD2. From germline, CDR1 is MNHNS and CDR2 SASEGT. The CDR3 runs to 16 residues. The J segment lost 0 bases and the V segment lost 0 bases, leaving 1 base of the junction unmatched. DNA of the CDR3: TGTGCCAGCAGTGAAGCAACTAGCGGGGGCTCCTACGAGCAGTACTTC. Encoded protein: CASSEATSGGSYEQYF.

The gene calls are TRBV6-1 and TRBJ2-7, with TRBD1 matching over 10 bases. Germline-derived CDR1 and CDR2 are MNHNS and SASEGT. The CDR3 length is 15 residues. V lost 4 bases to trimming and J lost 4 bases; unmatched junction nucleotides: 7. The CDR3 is CASSAWDRGPYEQYF. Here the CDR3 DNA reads TGTGCCAGCAGTGCATGGGACAGGGGACCTTACGAGCAGTACTTC.

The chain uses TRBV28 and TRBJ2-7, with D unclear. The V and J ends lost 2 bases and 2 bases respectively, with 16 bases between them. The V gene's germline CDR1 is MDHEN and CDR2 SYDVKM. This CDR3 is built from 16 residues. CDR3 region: CASSLGIALSPYEQYF. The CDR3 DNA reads TGTGCCAGCAGTTTAGGGATAGCTCTAAGCCCCTACGAGCAGTACTTC.

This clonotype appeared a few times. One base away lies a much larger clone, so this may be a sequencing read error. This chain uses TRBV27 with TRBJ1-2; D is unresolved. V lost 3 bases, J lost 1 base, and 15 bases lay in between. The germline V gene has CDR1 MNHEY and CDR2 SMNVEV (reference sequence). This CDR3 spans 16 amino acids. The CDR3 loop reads CASSLVPPVVNYGYTF. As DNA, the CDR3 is TGTGCCAGCAGTTTGGTCCCCCCGGTCGTTAACTATGGCTACACCTTC.

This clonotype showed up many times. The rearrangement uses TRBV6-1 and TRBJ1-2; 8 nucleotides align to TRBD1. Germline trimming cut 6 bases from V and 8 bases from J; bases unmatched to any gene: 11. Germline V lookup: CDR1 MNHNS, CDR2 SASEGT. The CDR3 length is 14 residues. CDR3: CASSNGQGARGYTF. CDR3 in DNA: TGTGCCAGCAGCAATGGACAGGGCGCCAGGGGCTACACCTTC.

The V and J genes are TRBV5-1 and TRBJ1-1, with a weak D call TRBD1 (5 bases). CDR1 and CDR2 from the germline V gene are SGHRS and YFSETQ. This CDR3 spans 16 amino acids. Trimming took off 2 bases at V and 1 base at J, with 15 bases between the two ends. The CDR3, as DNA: TGCGCCAGCAGCTTTATAGGGGTCGGAGCGAACACTGAAGCTTTCTTT. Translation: CASSFIGVGANTEAFF.